This TCR beta chain comes out of a study of T cell responses to AZD1222 COVID-19 vaccine. Data came from immunoSEQ multiplex PCR; TCRdb stores just in-frame clones and leaves some out. The table shows fewer than 150,000 clones, with about 88% occurring only once. Combined were second doses at about 4 or about 12 weeks. Findings of the study overall: White British ancestry dominated among donors, who included more females, and clonal diversity was possibly underestimated.

Worth noting for this clone: As yet, its antigen is unknown.

The CDR3 has 16 amino acids. Germline V gene data show CDR1 as LNHDA and CDR2 as SQIVND (reference sequence). The V gene lost 8 bases and the J gene lost 2 bases, with 21 bases spanning the gap. The chain links TRBV19 to TRBJ1-1; D is undetermined. This receptor was obtained from an adult who received the AZD1222 COVID-19 vaccine. The sample here was peripheral blood, taken 28 days after the second AZD1222 dose. The CDR3 here is CASHPHGGQTNTEAFF. In nucleotides, the CDR3 is TGTGCCAGTCACCCCCACGGCGGCCAAACTAACACTGAAGCTTTCTTT. The whole variable domain, filled in from reference TRBV19 and TRBJ1-1, reads DGGITQSPKYLFRKEGQNVTLSCEQNLNHDAMYWYRQDPGQGLRLIYYSQIVNDFQKGDIAEGYSVSREKKESFPLTVTSAQKNPTAFYLCASHPHGGQTNTEAFFGQGTRLTVV.